This T cell receptor beta chain was sequenced in a study of cytomegalovirus exposure and HLA in healthy donors. General study points: In an earlier analysis, in 540 or so donors, most V segments appeared productive either ~87% or ~30% of the time. Across HLA loci, a later analysis found differing TCR association rates, with DRB1 most and HLA-C fewest. In a later analysis, at a false discovery rate of 0.05, approximately 16,000 TCR beta sequences matched HLA alleles.

A remark on this clone: The antigen remains undetermined.

The V and J ends lost 2 bases and 4 bases respectively, with 11 bases between them. Germline V gene lookup returns CDR1 MNHEY and CDR2 SVGAGI. CDR3 size: 14 residues. Vbeta (60) and Jbeta (13) primers were used in the PCR. Libraries were prepared by immunoSEQ multiplex PCR; TCRdb keeps only in-frame clonotypes and omits some of them. The sample carries about 100,000 clones, approximately 89% recorded once. The V and J genes are TRBV6-5 and TRBJ1-1; D uncertain. The clonotype originates from a man aged 25-45 years in good health and CMV-seronegative. Source material: PBMCs. CDR3 protein: CASSYEPRGTEAFF. The CDR3 DNA is TGTGCCAGCAGTTACGAGCCACGGGGCACTGAAGCTTTCTTT.